This T cell receptor beta chain derives from a study of blood T cell repertoires in COVID-19. Study-wide background: T cells, B-cell-depleted T cells, or PBMCs provided the cDNA or gDNA that served as material.

Under the authors' procedure: Estimated nucleated cell counts came from reference gene primer amplification. This table comes from immunoSEQ multiplex PCR, and its TCRdb copy is limited to in-frame clones, with some not included. That table is the source of V, J and clone size, and D and trimming were worked out from the DNA. This sample has around 78,000 clones, with approximately 88% found just once. CDR1 is KGHDR and CDR2 is SFDVKD in the germline V gene. The CDR3 runs 16 residues. V gave up 3 bases and J gave up 4 bases; unmatched junction bases: 5. Input material: peripheral blood. The sequence came from a man aged 45-60 years with active COVID-19. The chain uses TRBV24-1 and TRBJ2-2, with 9 nucleotides matching TRBD2. The CDR3 reads CATSDPERGATGELFF. As DNA, the CDR3 is TGTGCCACCAGTGATCCCGAGCGGGGGGCCACCGGGGAGCTGTTTTTT.